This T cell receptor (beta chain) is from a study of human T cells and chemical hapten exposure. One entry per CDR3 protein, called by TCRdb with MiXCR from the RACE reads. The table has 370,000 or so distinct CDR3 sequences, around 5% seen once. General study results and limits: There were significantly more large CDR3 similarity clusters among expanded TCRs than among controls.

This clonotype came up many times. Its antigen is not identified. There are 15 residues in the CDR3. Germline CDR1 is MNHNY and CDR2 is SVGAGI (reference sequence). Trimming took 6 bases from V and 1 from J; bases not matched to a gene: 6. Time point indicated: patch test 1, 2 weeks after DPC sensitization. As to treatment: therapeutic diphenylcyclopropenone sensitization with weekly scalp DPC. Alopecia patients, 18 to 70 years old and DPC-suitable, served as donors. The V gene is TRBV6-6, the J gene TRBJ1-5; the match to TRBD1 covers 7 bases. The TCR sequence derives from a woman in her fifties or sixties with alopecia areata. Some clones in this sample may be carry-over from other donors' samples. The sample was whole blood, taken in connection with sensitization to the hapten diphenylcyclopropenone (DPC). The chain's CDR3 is CASSLGGQSNQPQHF. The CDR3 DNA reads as TGTGCCAGCAGCCTAGGGGGACAGAGCAATCAGCCCCAGCATTTT.